This TCR beta chain originates from a study of CD8 T cells in Susac syndrome (dated by TCRdb to between 2019 and 2020). The study in broad terms: Of the Susac syndrome patients who were sequenced, roughly 8 were in clinical remission while roughly six had clinically active disease. Susac syndrome patients were therapy-naive, on corticosteroids (some also receiving IVIg), or on IVIg alone at blood withdrawal. The study used repertoire sequencing to test whether antigen drove CD8+ T cell activation and differentiation in Susac syndrome.

Peripheral blood CD8+ and CD4+ T cells from healthy donors, Susac syndrome patients and multiple sclerosis patients were profiled using high-throughput TCR beta sequencing. The Susac syndrome patients fulfilled recently defined diagnostic criteria for definite or probable disease. CD8+ TEMRA cells were enriched by FACS, while bulk CD8+ and CD4+ T cells were purified by magnetic negative isolation. Blood was collected in EDTA tubes and processed within 24 hours, with PBMCs isolated through density gradient centrifugation. PBMCs destined for TCR sequencing were cryopreserved in liquid nitrogen and later thawed in a 37 °C water bath. The sorted or isolated CD4+, CD8+ and CD8+ TEMRA cells had a purity of 90% or higher. Summary of the overall study and its limitations: The study acknowledged that relatively few individuals were included in the TCR sequencing and HLA analysis. No clonal expansion was detected in the CD4+ T cell repertoire of Susac syndrome patients.

This clonotype was counted a single time. It lacks a known antigen. The record has no base qualities; no much larger clone is one base away. One read gives only weak evidence. RNA was extracted using the RNeasy kit, and about 0.45 to 1 microgram was reverse transcribed with random hexamers. The immunoSEQ multiplex PCR assay, which covers 54 Vbeta and 13 Jbeta segments, was used to amplify TCR beta CDR3 regions. PCR amplification bias was corrected by using a synthetic template baseline for primer optimization and computational correction. In the original analysis: Reads were annotated to V, D and J genes per IMGT and analyzed with immunoSEQ Analyzer, keeping only productive sequences. To calculate clonality, Shannon entropy was normalized by log2 of the number of productive unique sequences and then subtracted from one. For each patient and control, public and private clones were evaluated within the 100 most prevalent clones. Clones were defined as Susac-specific when absent from the healthy and MS cohorts, from fewer than 1,200 published viral clones and from other ImmuneACCESS disease sequences. The public reads were reprocessed in TCRdb via fastp at Q25 and MiXCR, keeping in-frame beta chains. Records with the same CDR3 protein are collapsed into one entry carrying the most frequent genes and DNA. The V and J calls reflect TCRdb's pipeline rather than the authors' work. The sample table records 95,000 to 150,000 distinct CDR3 sequences; 95% to 96% of these occur just once. Less than 0.15% of the sample is in the top ten clones.

The germline V and J ends show losses of 10 bases and 1 base respectively, and no gene match explains 6 bases of the junction. From the cysteine through the phenylalanine, the CDR3 covers 14 amino acids. Of all the DNA, just the CDR3 is kept, 42 bases in frame from base 1. CDR1 is given as MDHEN and CDR2 as SYDVKM, both from the germline V gene. The clonotype originates from a human donor with Susac syndrome. The rearranged chain carries TRBV28 and TRBJ2-4, and TRBD2 matches 8 of the central bases. Sequenced sample: CD4+ T cells from PBMCs. Here is the DNA: TGTGCCACCCGGGGGGGGGTCGCCAAAAACATTCAGTACTTC. The encoded protein is CATRGGVAKNIQYF. Extended through the reference TRBV28 and TRBJ2-4 proteins, this CDR3 yields the full variable domain: DVKVTQSSRYLVKRTGEKVFLECVQDMDHENMFWYRQDPGLGLRLIYFSYDVKMKEKGDIPEGYSVSREKKERFSLILESASTNQTSMYLCATRGGVAKNIQYFGAGTRLSVL.